One sample yielded the 2 T cell receptor beta chains listed below, sequenced in a study of identical twins. TCRdb recomputed calls from the 5' RACE reads with MiXCR, one row per CDR3 protein. The table includes a few hundred thousand distinct CDR3 sequences, around 9% detected once. Specimen: naive T cells sorted from blood. Source of these receptors: a woman aged 45-65 years in good health.

This sequence joins TRBV18 and TRBJ2-1; D unclear. The germline gives CDR1 KGHSH, CDR2 LQKENI. Trimming removed 0 bases at V and 5 bases at J, with 11 bases between. The CDR3 has 15 amino acids. CDR3 loop: CASSPPPGLNNEQFF. As DNA, the CDR3 is TGTGCCAGCTCACCACCACCGGGTTTAAACAATGAGCAGTTCTTC.

Many counts were recorded for this clonotype. The rearrangement links TRBV29-1 to TRBJ2-5; the D is unclear. There are 13 residues in the CDR3. The V end lost 6 bases, the J end lost 5 bases, and 16 bases lay between the germline ends. Germline CDR1 reads SQVTM; CDR2 reads ANQGSEA. The CDR3 protein is CSVTYATGETQYF. As DNA, the CDR3 is TGCAGCGTAACATACGCGACCGGGGAGACCCAGTACTTC.